Sequencing of this TCR beta chain was carried out in a study of CD8 T cells in Susac syndrome. Whole-study findings and limits: The relatively small number of individuals in the TCR sequencing and HLA analysis was acknowledged by the study.

Reverse transcription of about 0.45 to 1 ug RNA used random hexamers. The amplification used immunoSEQ multiplex PCR on TCR beta CDR3; it spanned 54 Vbeta and 13 Jbeta. TCRdb used MiXCR to reprocess the immunoSEQ multiplex PCR reads, holding one entry per CDR3 protein. This table holds fewer than 350,000 distinct CDR3 sequences, approximately 89% found once. A remark on this clonotype: Its antigen is unidentified.

The germline gives CDR1 SGHTA, CDR2 FQGNSA. With 0 bases clipped from V and 4 bases from J, the junction kept 5 bases outside the gene matches. This CDR3 comprises 16 residues. The clonotype was recovered from a human donor with multiple sclerosis. Sequenced sample: CD8+ T cells from PBMCs. V usage is TRBV7-2 and J usage is TRBJ2-3, with TRBD2 matching 9 bases. CDR3 in DNA: TGTGCCAGCAGCTTAGCACGCGGGAGGGCCCCAGATACGCAGTATTTT. Its translation: CASSLARGRAPDTQYF.